The sequence of this TCR beta chain was determined in a study of memory CD4+ T cells and cytomegalovirus serostatus. On the study more broadly: This sample comes from healthy Belgian adults, eight or nine CMV seropositive, about 25 seronegative.

Original processing methods: Out-of-frame sequences were removed, leaving around 2,000,000 distinct TCRbeta sequences. Produced via immunoSEQ multiplex PCR; TCRdb's table is partial and in-frame only. The V and J calls and clone size are taken from that table; D and trimming were inferred from the DNA. Of roughly 50,000 clones in the sample, around 85% were seen once. Single viable CD3+CD4+CD8-CD45RO+ cells were sorted as the memory CD4+ T cells. Serum IgG to CMV pp150, pp28, p38 and p52 defined serostatus. Between the trimmed V and J ends, which lost 3 bases and 0 bases, there was a span of 10 bases. This CDR3 comprises 14 residues. CDR1 is SGHRS, CDR2 YFSETQ, per germline. Concerning this clone: Its target is unknown.

Study-wide points: Each of 60 to 80 CMV-associated TCRbeta sequences occurred in one to five individuals.

V usage is TRBV5-1 and J usage is TRBJ2-7; D is tentatively TRBD1 or TRBD2 (5 bases each). The origin of this receptor is an adult in good health and CMV-seronegative. Source material: memory CD4+ T cells from blood. In DNA form, the CDR3 reads TGCGCCAGCAGCTCCCGGGGACCCTCCTACGAGCAGTACTTC. This encodes CASSSRGPSYEQYF.